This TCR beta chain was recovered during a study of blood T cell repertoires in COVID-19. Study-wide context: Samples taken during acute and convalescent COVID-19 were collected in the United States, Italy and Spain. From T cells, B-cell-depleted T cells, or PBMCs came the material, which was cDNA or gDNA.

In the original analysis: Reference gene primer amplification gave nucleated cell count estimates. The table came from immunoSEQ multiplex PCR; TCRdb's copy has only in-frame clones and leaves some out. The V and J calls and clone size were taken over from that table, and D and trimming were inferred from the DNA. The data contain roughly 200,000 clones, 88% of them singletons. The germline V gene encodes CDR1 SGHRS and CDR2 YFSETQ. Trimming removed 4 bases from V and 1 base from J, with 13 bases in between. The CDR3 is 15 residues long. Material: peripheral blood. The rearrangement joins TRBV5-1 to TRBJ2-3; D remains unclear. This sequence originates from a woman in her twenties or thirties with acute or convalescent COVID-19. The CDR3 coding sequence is TGCGCCAGCAGCCCTCCCCTGGCGGGCACAGATACGCAGTATTTT. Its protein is CASSPPLAGTDTQYF.